The 4 T cell receptor beta chains presented below share a single source sample, sequenced in a study of blood T cell repertoires in COVID-19. Clones were read by immunoSEQ multiplex PCR, and TCRdb kept only the in-frame ones, dropping some. The sample has fewer than 200,000 clones; 75% to 90% are singletons. Input material: peripheral blood. The receptors were sampled from a woman aged 70-85 years with COVID-19, enrolled during active disease.

The chain links TRBV7-2 to TRBJ2-7, with D maybe TRBD2 (5 bases). This CDR3 has 12 amino acids. Germline assignment: CDR1 SGHTA and CDR2 FQGNSA. The V and J ends lost 2 bases and 9 bases respectively, with 11 bases between them. Here the CDR3 reads CASSLSGFLQYF. The CDR3 nucleotides read TGTGCCAGCAGCTTATCGGGGTTTCTGCAGTACTTC.

This sequence joins TRBV28 and TRBJ2-5, with 8 bases matching TRBD1. Germline V gene data show CDR1 as MDHEN and CDR2 as SYDVKM. The CDR3 is 15 amino acids. Trimming at V came to 5 bases and at J to 4 bases, leaving 9 bases not matched to a gene. In DNA form, the CDR3 reads TGTGCCAGCAGTCCAACACGGACAGGGAGAGAGACCCAGTACTTC. It codes for CASSPTRTGRETQYF.

V and J are TRBV2 and TRBJ1-5, with a weak D call TRBD1 (6 bases). Germline V CDR1 and CDR2: SNHLY, FYNNEI. V gave up 6 bases and J gave up 7 bases, with 16 bases separating them. This CDR3 comprises 14 residues. The CDR3 coding sequence is TGTGCCAGCAGAGCACAGGGTCTAGGACAGCCCCAGCATTTT. As protein: CASRAQGLGQPQHF. The variable domain in full, completed from reference TRBV2 and TRBJ1-5, reads EPEVTQTPSHQVTQMGQEVILRCVPISNHLYFYWYRQILGQKVEFLVSFYNNEISEKSEIFDDQFSVERPDGSNFTLKIRSTKLEDSAMYFCASRAQGLGQPQHFGDGTRLSIL.

This rearrangement joins TRBV5-1 to TRBJ2-5; 7 positions agree with TRBD2. Germline trimming cut 5 bases from V and 5 bases from J; bases unmatched to any gene: 6. The CDR3 is made up of 13 amino acids. The germline V gene encodes CDR1 SGHRS and CDR2 YFSETQ. CDR3 sequence: CASSGLGQETQYF. The CDR3 DNA sequence: TGCGCCAGCAGTGGACTAGGGCAGGAGACCCAGTACTTC.